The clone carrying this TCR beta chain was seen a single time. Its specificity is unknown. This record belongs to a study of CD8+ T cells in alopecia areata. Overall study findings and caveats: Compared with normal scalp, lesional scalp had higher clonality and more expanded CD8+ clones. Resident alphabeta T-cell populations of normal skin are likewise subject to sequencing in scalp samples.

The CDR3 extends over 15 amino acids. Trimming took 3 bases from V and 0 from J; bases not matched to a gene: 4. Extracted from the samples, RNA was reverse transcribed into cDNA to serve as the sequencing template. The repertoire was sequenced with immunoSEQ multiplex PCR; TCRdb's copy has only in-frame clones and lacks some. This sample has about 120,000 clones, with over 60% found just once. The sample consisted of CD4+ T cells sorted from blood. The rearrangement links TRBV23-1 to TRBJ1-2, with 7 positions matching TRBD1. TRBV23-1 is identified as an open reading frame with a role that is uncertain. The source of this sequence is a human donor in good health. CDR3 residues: CASSQWGQSNYGYTF. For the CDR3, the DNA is TGCGCCAGCAGTCAGTGGGGACAGTCTAACTATGGCTACACCTTC.